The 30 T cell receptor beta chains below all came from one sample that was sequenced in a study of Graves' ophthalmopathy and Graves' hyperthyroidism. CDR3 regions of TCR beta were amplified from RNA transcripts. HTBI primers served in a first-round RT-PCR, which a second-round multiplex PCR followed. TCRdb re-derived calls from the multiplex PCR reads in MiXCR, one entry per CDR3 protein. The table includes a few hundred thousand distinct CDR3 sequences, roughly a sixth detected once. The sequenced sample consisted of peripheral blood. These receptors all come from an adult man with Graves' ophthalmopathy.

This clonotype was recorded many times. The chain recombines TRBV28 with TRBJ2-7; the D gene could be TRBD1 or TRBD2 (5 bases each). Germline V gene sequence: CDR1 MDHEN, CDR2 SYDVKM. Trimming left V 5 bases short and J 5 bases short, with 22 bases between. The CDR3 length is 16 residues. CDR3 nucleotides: TGTGCCAGCAGTCCAAACTCCGGGACGGTAGCCGACGAGCAGTACTTC. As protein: CASSPNSGTVADEQYF.

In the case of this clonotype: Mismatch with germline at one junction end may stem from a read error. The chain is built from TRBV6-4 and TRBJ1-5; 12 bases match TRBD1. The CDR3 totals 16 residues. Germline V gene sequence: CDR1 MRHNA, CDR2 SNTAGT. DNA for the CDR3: TGTGCCAGCAGGGACTCGGGACAGGGGGCAGGTCAGCCCCAGCATTTT. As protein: CASRDSGQGAGQPQHF.

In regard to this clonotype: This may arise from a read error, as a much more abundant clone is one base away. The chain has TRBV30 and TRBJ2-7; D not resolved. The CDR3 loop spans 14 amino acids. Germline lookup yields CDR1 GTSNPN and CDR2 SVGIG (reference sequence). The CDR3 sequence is CARSVLTDTYEQYF. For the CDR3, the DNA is TGTGCCCGGAGTGTACTAACGGATACCTACGAGCAGTACTTC. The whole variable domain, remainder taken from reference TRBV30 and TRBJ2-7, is SQTIHQWPATLVQPVGSPLSLECTVEGTSNPNLYWYRQAAGRGLQLLFYSVGIGQISSEVPQNLSASRPQDRQFILSSKKLLLSDSGFYLCARSVLTDTYEQYFGPGTRLTVT.

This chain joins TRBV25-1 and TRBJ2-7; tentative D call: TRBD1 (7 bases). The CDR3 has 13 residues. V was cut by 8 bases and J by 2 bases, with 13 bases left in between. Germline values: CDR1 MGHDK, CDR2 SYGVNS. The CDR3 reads CASGGDSPYEQYF. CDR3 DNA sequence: TGTGCCAGCGGAGGGGACAGTCCCTACGAGCAGTACTTC.

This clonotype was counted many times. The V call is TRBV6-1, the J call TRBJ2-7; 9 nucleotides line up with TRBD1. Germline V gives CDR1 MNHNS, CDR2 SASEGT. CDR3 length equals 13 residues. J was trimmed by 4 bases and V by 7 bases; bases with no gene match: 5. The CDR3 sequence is CASKGQGPYEQYF. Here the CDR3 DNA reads TGTGCCAGCAAGGGACAGGGTCCATACGAGCAGTACTTC.

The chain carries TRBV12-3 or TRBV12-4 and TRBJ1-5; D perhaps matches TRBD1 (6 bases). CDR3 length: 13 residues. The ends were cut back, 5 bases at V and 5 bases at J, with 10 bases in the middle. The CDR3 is CASSMGADQPQHF. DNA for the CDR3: TGTGCCAGCAGTATGGGGGCAGATCAGCCCCAGCATTTT.

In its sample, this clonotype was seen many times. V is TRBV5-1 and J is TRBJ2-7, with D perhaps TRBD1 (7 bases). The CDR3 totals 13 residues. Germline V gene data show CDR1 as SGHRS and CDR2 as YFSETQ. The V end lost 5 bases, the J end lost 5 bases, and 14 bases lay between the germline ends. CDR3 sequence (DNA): TGCGCCAGCAGGACAGGGAGGAAGGACGAGCAGTACTTC. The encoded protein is CASRTGRKDEQYF.

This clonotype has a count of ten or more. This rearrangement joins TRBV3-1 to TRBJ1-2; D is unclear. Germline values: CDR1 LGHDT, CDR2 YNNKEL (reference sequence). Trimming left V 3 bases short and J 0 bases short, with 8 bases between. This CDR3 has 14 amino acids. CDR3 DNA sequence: TGTGCCAGCAGCCAGGGAGAAGCTAACTATGGCTACACCTTC. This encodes CASSQGEANYGYTF.

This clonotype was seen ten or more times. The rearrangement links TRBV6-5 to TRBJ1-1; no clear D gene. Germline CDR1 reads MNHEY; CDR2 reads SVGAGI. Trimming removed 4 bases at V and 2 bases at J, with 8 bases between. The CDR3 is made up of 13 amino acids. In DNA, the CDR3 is TGTGCCAGCAGTTCCACAAGTAACACTGAAGCTTTCTTT. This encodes CASSSTSNTEAFF.

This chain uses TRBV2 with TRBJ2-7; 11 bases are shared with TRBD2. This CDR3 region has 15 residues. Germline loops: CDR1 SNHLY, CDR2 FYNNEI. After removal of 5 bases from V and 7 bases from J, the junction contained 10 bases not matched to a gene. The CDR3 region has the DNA TGTGCCAGCAGTAACACACTAGCGGGAGCGGGTGAGCAGTACTTC. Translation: CASSNTLAGAGEQYF.

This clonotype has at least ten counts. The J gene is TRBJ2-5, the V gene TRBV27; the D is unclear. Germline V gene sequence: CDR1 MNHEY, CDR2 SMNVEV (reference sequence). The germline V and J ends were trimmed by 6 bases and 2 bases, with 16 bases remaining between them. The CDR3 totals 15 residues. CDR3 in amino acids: CASSKWERGQETQYF. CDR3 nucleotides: TGTGCCAGCAGCAAATGGGAAAGAGGACAAGAGACCCAGTACTTC.

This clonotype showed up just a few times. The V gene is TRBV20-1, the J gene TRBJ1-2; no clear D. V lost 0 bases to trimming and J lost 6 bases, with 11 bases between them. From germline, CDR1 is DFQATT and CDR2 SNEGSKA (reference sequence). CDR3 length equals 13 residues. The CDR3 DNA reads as TGCAGTGCTAGAGATCCCCTTATGCATGGCTACACCTTC. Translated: CSARDPLMHGYTF.

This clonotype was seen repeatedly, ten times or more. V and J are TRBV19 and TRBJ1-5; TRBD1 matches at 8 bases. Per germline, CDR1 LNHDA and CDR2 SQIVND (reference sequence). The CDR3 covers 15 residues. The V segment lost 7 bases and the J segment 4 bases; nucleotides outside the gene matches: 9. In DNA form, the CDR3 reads TGTGCCAGTAATCCAGGGGGCTTAGGGAATCAGCCCCAGCATTTT. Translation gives CASNPGGLGNQPQHF.

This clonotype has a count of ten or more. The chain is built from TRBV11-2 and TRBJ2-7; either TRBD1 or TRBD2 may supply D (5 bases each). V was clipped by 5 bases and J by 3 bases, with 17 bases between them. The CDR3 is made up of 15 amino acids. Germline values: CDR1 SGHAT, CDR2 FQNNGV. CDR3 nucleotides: TGTGCCAGCAGCCCCTACAGGAGGTTCAACTACGAGCAGTACTTC. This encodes CASSPYRRFNYEQYF.

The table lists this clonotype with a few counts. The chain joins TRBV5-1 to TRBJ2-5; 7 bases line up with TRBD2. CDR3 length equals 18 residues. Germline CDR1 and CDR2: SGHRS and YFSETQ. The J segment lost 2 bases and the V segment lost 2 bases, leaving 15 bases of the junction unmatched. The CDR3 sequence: CASSLGLPSSGKQETQYF. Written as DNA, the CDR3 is TGCGCCAGCAGCTTAGGCCTTCCTTCTAGCGGCAAACAAGAGACCCAGTACTTC.

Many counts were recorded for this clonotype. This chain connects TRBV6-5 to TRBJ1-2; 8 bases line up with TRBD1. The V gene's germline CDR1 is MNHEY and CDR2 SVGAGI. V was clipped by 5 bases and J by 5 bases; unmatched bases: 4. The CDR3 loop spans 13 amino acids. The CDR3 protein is CASSRTGRYGYTF. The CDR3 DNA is TGTGCCAGCAGTCGGACAGGGCGATATGGCTACACCTTC.

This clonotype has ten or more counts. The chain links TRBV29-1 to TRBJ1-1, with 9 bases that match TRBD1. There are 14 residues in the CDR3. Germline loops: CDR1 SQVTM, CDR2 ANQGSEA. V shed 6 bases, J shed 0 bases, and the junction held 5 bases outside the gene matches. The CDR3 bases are TGCAGCGTATCGGGACAGGGTGTGAACACTGAAGCTTTCTTT. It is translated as CSVSGQGVNTEAFF.

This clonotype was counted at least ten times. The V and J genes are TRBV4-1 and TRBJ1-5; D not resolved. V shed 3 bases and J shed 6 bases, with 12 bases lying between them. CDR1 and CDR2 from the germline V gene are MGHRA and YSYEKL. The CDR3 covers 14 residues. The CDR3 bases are TGCGCCAGCAGCCAGACGGGCCAAGGTCAGCCCCAGCATTTT. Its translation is CASSQTGQGQPQHF.

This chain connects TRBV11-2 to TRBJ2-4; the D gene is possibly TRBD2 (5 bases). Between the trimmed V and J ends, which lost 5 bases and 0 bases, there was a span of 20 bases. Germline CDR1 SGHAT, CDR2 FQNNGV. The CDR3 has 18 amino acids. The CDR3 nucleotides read TGTGCCAGCAGCCCGTCTTGGGGAGACCCACTAGCCAAAAACATTCAGTACTTC. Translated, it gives CASSPSWGDPLAKNIQYF.

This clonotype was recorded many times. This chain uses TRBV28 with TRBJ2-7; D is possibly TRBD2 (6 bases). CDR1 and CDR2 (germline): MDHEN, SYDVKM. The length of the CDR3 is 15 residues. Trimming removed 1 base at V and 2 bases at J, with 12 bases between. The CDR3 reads CASSLFAGPAYEQYF. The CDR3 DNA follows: TGTGCCAGCAGTTTATTCGCGGGGCCTGCCTACGAGCAGTACTTC.

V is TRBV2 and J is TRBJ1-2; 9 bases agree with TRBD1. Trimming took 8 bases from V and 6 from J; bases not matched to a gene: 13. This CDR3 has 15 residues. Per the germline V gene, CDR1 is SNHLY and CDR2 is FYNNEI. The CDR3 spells CASCTPGQGGNGYTF. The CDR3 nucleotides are TGTGCCAGCTGTACACCGGGACAGGGAGGGAATGGCTACACCTTC.

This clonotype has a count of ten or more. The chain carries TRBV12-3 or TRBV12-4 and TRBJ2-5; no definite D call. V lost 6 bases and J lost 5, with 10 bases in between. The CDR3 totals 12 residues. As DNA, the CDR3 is TGTGCCAGCAGCAACTACCCCGAGACCCAGTACTTC. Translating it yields CASSNYPETQYF.

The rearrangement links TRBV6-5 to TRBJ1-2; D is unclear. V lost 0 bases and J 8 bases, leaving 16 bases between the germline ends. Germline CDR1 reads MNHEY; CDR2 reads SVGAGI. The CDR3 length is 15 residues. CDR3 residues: CASSYSFRRREGYTF. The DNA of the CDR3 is TGTGCCAGCAGTTACTCGTTCCGGCGACGCGAAGGCTACACCTTC.

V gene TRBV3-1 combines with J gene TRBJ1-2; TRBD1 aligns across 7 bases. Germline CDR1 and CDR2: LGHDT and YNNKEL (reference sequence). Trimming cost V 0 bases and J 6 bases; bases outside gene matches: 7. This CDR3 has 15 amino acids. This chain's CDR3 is CASSQDGPGTDGYTF. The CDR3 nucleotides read TGTGCCAGCAGCCAAGATGGGCCTGGGACAGATGGCTACACCTTC. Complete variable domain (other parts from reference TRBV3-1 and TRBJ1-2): DTAVSQTPKYLVTQMGNDKSIKCEQNLGHDTMYWYKQDSKKFLKIMFSYNNKELIINETVPNRFSPKSPDKAHLNLHINSLELGDSAVYFCASSQDGPGTDGYTFGSGTRLTVV.

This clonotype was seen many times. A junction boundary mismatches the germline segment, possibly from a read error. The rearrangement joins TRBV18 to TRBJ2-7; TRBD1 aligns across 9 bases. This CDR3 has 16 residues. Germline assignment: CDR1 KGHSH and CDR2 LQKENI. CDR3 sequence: CASSPEDGTGSSEQYF. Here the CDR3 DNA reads TGTGCCAGCTCACCCGAAGATGGGACAGGGTCCTCCGAGCAGTACTTC.

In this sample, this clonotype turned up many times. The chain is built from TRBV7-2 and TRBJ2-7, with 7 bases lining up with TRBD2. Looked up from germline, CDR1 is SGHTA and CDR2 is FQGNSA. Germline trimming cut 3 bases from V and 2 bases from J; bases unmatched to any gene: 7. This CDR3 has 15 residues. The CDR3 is CASSFQAAGAYEQYF. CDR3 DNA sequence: TGTGCCAGCAGCTTTCAGGCGGCGGGGGCCTACGAGCAGTACTTC. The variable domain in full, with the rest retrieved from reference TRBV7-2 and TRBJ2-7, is GAGVSQSPSNKVTEKGKDVELRCDPISGHTALYWYRQSLGQGLEFLIYFQGNSAPDKSGLPSDRFSAERTGGSVSTLTIQRTQQEDSAVYLCASSFQAAGAYEQYFGPGTRLTVT.

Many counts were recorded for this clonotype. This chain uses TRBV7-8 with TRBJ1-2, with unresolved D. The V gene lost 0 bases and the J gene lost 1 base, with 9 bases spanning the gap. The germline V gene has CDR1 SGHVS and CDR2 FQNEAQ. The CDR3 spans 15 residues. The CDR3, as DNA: TGTGCCAGCAGCTTAGCGGTGGTAGTTAACTATGGCTACACCTTC. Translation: CASSLAVVVNYGYTF.

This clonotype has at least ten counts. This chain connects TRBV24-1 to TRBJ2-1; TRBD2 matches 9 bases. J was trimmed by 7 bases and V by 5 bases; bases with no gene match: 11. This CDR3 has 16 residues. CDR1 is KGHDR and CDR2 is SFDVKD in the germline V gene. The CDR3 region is CATSVSLAGLGNEQFF. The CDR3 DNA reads TGTGCCACCAGTGTATCCCTAGCGGGGCTTGGGAATGAGCAGTTCTTC.

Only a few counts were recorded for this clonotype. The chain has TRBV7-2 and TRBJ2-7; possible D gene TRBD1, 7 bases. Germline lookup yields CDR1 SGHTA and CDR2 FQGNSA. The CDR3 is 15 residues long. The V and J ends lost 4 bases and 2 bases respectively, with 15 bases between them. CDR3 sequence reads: CASSSDRWGAYEQYF. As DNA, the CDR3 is TGTGCCAGCAGCTCGGACAGGTGGGGGGCCTACGAGCAGTACTTC.

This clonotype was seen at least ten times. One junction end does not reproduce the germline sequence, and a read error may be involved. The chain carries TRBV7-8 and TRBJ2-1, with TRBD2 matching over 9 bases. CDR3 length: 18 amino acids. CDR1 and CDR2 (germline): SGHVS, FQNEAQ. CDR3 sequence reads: CASSLAFSSGSSYNEQFF. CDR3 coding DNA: TGTGCCAGCAGCCTAGCGTTTAGTAGCGGGAGTTCCTACAATGAGCAGTTCTTC.